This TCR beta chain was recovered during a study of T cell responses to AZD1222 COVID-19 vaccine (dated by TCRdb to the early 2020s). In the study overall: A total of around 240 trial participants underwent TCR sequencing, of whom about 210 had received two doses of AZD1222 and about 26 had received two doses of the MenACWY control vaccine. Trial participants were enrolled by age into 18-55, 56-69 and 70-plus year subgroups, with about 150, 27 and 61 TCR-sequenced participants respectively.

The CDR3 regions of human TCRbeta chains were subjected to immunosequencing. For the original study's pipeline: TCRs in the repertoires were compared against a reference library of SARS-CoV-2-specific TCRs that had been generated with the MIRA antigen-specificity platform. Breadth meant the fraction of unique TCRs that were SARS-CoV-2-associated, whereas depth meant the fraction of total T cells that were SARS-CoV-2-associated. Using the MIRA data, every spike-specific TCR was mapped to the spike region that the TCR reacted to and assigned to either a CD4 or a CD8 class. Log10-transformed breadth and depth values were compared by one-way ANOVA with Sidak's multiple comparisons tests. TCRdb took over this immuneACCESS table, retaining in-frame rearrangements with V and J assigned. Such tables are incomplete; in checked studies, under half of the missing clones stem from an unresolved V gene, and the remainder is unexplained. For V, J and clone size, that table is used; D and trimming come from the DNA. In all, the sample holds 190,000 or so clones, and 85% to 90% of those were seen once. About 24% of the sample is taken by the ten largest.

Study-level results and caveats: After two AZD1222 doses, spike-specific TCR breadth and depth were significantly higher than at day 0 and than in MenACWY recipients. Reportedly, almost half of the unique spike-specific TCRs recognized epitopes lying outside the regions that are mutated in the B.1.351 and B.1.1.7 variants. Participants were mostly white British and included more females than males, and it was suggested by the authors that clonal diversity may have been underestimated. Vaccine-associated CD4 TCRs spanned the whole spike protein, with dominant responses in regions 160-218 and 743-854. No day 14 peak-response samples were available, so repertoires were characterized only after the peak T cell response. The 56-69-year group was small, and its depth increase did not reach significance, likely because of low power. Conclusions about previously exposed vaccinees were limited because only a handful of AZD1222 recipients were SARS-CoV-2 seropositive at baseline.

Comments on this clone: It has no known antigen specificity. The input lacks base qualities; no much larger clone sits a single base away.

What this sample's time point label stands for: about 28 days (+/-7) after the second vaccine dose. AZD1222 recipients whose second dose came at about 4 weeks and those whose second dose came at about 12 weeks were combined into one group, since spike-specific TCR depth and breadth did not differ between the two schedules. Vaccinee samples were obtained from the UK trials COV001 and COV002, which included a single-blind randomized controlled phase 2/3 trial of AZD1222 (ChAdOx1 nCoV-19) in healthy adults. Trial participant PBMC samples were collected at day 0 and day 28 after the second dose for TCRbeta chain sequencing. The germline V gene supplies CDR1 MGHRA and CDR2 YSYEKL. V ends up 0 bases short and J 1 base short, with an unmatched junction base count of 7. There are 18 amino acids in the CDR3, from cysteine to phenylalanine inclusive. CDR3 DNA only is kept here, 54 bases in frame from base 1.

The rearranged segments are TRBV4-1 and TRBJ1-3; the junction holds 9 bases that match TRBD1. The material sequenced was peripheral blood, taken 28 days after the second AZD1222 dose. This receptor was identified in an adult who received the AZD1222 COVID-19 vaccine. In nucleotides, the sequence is TGCGCCAGCAGCCAAGATCTTCGGACAGGGGTTTCTGGAAACACCATATATTTT. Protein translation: CASSQDLRTGVSGNTIYF.